One sample yielded the 2 T cell receptor beta chains listed below, sequenced in a study of T cell repertoires in cytomegalovirus infection (dated by TCRdb to the late 2010s). Sequencing relied on an Illumina HiSeq 1500. TCRdb cleaned the public reads at Q25 with fastp, built clones with MiXCR and kept in-frame beta chains. Rows with one shared CDR3 protein collapse into an entry with the most common genes and DNA. Counted in this sample were about 440,000 distinct CDR3 sequences; under 40% of them appeared once. Roughly an eighth of the sample is taken by the ten largest. The source material was PBMCs. These receptors were collected from a human donor in good health (CMV status not recorded). Some clones in this sample may be carry-over from other donors' samples.

This clonotype was counted at least ten times. This CDR3 reads CASRWEGNQPQHF. The CDR3 nucleotides are TGTGCCAGCAGGTGGGAAGGCAATCAGCCCCAGCATTTT. This chain links TRBV2 with TRBJ1-5; D ambiguous. This CDR3 contains 13 residues. The ends were cut back, 6 bases at V and 2 bases at J, with 8 bases in the middle. CDR1 and CDR2 from the germline V gene are SNHLY and FYNNEI.

Remarks on this clonotype: Given a much more abundant clone one base away, this may be a read error. The rearrangement links TRBV6-5 to TRBJ1-1, with D possibly TRBD1 on 6 matching bases. Germline CDR1 reads MNHEY; CDR2 reads SVGAGI. The CDR3 runs to 15 residues. The CDR3 loop is CANSPPTGGRTEAFF. CDR3 DNA: TGTGCCAACAGTCCCCCTACCGGGGGCAGAACTGAAGCTTTCTTT.